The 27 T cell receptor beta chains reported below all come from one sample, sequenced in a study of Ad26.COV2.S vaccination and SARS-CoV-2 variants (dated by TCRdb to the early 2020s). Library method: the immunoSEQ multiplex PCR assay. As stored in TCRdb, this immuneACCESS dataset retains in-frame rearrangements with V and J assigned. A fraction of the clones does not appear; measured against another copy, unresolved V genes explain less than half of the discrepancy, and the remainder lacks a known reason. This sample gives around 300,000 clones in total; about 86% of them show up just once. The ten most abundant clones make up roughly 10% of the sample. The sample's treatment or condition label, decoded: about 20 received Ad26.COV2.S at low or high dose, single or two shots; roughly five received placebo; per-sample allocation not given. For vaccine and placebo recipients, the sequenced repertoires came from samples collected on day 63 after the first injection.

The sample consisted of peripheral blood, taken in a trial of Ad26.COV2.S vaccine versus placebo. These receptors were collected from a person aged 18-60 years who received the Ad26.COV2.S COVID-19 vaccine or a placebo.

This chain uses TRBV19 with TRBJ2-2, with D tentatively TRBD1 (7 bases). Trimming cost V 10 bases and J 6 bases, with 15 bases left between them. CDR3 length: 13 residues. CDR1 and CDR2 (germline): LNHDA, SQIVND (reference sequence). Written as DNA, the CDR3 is TGTGCCATCCGAGACAGGGAGGCCGGGGAGCTGTTTTTT. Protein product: CAIRDREAGELFF.

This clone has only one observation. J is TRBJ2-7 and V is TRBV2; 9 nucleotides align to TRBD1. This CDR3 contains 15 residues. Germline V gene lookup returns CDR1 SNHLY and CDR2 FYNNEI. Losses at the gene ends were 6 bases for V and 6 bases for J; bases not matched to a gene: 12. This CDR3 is CASRLDRGGSGEQYF. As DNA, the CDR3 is TGTGCCAGCAGATTAGACAGGGGGGGATCGGGCGAGCAGTACTTC.

The CDR3 sequence: CASGLTENTQYF. The DNA of the CDR3 is TGTGCTAGTGGTTTGACGGAAAATACGCAGTATTTT. J is TRBJ2-3 and V is TRBV12-5; D gene ambiguous. CDR1 is LGHNT, CDR2 FRNRAP, per germline. CDR3 length equals 12 residues. The V end lost 2 bases, the J end lost 7 bases, and 7 bases lay between the germline ends.

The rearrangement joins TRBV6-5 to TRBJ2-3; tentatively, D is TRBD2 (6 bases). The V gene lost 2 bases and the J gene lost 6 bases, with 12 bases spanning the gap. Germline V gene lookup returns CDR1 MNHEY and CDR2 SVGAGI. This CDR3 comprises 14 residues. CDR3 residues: CASSYARGGDTQYF. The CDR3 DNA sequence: TGTGCCAGCAGTTACGCCCGAGGAGGGGATACGCAGTATTTT.

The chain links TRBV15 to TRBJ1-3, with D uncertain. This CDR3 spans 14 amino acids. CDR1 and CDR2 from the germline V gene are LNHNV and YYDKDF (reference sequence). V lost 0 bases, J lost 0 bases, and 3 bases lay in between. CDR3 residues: CATSRDPSGNTIYF. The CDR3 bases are TGTGCCACCAGCAGAGACCCCTCTGGAAACACCATATATTTT.

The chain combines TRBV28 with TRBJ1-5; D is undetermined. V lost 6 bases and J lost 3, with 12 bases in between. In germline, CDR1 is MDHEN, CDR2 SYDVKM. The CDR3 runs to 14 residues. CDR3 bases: TGTGCCAGCAGGCTAGGGTTCGACAATCAGCCCCAGCATTTT. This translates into CASRLGFDNQPQHF.

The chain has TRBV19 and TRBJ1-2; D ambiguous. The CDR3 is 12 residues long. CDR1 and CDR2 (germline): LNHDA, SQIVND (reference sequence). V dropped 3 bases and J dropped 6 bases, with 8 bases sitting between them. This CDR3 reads CASSIGRNGYTF. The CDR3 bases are TGTGCCAGTAGTATCGGCAGAAATGGCTACACCTTC.

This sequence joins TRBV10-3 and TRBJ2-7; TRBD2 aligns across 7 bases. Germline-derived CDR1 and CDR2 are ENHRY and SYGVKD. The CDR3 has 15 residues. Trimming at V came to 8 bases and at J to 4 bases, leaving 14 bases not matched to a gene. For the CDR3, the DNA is TGTGCCATCGCCCGGGCGGCTAGCGGTTCTTACGAGCAGTACTTC. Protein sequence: CAIARAASGSYEQYF.

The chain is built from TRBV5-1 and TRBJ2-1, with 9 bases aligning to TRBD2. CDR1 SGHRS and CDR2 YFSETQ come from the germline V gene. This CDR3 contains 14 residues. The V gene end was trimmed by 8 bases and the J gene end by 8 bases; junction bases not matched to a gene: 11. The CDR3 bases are TGCGCCAGTTTAGCGGGAGCGGGTGCCGATGAGCAGTTCTTC. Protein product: CASLAGAGADEQFF.

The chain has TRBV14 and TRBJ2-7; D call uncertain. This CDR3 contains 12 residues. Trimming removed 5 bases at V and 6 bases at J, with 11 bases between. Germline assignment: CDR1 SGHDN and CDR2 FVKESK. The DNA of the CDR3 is TGTGCCAGCAGCGTGAACATCCTCGAGCAGTACTTC. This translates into CASSVNILEQYF.

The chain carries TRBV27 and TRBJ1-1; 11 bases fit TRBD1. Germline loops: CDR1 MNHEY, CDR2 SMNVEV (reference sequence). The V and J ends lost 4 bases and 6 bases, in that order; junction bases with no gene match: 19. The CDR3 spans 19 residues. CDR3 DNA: TGTGCCAGCAGTTCCGCTACCTGGACAGGGGGCACGCGGATTGCTGAAGCTTTCTTT. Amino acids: CASSSATWTGGTRIAEAFF.

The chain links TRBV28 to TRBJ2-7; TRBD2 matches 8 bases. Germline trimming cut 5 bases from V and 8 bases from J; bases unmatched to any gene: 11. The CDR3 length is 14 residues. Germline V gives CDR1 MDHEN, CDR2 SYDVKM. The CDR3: CASSTGRRGDKQYF. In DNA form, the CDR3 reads TGTGCCAGCAGTACCGGGAGGCGGGGGGACAAGCAGTACTTC.

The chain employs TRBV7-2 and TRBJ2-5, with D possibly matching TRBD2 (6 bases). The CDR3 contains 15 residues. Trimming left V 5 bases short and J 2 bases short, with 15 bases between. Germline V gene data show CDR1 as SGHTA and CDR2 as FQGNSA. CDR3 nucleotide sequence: TGTGCCAGCAGCACCGGGACTCCTGGGCAAGAGACCCAGTACTTC. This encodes CASSTGTPGQETQYF.

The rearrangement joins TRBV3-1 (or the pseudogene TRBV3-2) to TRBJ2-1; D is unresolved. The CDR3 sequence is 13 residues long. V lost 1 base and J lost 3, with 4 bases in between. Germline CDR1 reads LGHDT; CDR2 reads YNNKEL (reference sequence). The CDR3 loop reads CASSQGSYNEQFF. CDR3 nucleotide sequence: TGTGCCAGCAGCCAAGGCAGCTACAATGAGCAGTTCTTC.

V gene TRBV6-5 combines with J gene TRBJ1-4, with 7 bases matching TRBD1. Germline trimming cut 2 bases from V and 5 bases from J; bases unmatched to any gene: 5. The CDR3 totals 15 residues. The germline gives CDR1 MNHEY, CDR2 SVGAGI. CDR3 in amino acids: CASSYTGTENEKLFF. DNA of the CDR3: TGTGCCAGCAGTTACACCGGGACAGAGAATGAAAAACTGTTTTTT.

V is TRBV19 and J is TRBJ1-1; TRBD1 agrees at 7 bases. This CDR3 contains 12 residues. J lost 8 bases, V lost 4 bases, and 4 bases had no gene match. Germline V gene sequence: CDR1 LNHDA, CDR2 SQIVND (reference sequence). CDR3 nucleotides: TGTGCCAGTAGTACCCGGGACAGAGAAGCTTTCTTT. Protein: CASSTRDREAFF.

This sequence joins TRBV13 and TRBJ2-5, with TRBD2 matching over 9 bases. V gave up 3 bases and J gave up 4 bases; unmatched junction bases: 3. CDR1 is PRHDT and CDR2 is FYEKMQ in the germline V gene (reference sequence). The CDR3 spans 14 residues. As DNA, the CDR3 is TGTGCCAGCAGCTTGAGGACTAGCGTAGAGACCCAGTACTTC. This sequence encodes CASSLRTSVETQYF.

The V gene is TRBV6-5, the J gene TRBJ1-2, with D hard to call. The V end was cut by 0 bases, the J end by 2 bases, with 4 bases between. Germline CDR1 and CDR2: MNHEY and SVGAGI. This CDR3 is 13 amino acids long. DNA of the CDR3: TGTGCCAGCAGTTACTCCCCAAACTATGGCTACACCTTC. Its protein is CASSYSPNYGYTF.

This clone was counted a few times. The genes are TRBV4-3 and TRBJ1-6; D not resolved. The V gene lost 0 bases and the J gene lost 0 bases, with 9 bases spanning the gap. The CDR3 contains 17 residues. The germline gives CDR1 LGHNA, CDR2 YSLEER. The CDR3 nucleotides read TGCGCCAGCAGCCAAGATTCTTACGGCTCCTATAATTCACCCCTCCACTTT. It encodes CASSQDSYGSYNSPLHF.

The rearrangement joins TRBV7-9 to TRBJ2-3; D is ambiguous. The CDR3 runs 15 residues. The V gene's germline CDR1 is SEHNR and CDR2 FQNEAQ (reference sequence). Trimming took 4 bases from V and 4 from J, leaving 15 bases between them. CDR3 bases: TGTGCCAGCAGCTCCCCCTGGATAGACGCAGATACGCAGTATTTT. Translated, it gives CASSSPWIDADTQYF.

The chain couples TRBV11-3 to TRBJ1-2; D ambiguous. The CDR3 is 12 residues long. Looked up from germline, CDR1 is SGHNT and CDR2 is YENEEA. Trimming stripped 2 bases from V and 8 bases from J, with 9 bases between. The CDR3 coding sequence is TGTGCCAGCAGCTTATATTACCGGGGCTACACCTTC. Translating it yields CASSLYYRGYTF.

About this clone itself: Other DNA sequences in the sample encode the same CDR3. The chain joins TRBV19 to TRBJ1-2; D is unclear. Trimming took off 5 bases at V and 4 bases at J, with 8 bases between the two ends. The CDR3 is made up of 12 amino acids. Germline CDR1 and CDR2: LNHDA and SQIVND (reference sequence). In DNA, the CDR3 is TGTGCCAGTAGTCTAACCGGCTATGGCTACACCTTC. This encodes CASSLTGYGYTF.

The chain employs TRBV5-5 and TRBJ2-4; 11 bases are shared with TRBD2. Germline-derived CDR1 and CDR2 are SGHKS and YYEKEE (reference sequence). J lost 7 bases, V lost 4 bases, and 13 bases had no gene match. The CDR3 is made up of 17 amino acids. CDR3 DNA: TGTGCCAGCAGCAAGGAGGGACTAGCGGCCGGCGGGAACATTCAGTACTTC. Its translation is CASSKEGLAAGGNIQYF. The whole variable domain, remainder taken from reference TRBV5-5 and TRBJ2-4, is DAGVTQSPTHLIKTRGQQVTLRCSPISGHKSVSWYQQVLGQGPQFIFQYYEKEERGRGNFPDRFSARQFPNYSSELNVNALLLGDSALYLCASSKEGLAAGGNIQYFGAGTRLSVL.

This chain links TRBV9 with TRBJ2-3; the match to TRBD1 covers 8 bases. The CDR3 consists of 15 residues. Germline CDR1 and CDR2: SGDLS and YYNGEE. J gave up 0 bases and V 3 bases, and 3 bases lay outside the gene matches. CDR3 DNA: TGTGCCAGCAGCGATACAGGGGGAAGCACAGATACGCAGTATTTT. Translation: CASSDTGGSTDTQYF. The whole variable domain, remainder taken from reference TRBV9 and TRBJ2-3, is DSGVTQTPKHLITATGQRVTLRCSPRSGDLSVYWYQQSLDQGLQFLIQYYNGEERAKGNILERFSAQQFPDLHSELNLSSLELGDSALYFCASSDTGGSTDTQYFGPGTRLTVL.

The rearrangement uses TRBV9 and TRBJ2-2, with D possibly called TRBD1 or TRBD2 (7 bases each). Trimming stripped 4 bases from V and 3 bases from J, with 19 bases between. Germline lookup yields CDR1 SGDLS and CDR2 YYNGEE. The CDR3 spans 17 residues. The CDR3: CASSRSGGQGDTGELFF. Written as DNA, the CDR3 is TGTGCCAGCAGCCGTTCCGGGGGGCAGGGGGACACCGGGGAGCTGTTTTTT.

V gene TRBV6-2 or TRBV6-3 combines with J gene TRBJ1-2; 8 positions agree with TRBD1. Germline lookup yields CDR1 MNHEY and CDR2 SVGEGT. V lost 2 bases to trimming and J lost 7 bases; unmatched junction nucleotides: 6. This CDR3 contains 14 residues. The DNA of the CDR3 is TGTGCCAGCAGTTACACAGGGACAGGAGGTGGCTACACCTTC. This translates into CASSYTGTGGGYTF.

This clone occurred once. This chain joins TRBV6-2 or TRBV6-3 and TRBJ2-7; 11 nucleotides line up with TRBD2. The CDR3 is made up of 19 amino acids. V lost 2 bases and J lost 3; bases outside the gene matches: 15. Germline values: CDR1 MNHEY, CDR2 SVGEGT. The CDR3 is CASSYPSWVAGGPFYEQYF. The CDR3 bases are TGTGCCAGCAGTTACCCCTCTTGGGTAGCGGGAGGGCCTTTCTACGAGCAGTACTTC.